One and the same sample provided the 3 T cell receptor beta chains below, sequenced in a study of T cell responses to AZD1222 COVID-19 vaccine. Produced via immunoSEQ multiplex PCR; TCRdb's table is partial and in-frame only. The sample lists 95,000 or so clones; roughly 91% were seen once. The source was peripheral blood, collected on day 0 of MenACWY control vaccination. Source of these receptors: an adult in good health.

The J gene is TRBJ1-4, the V gene TRBV27; no firm D call. The CDR3 totals 17 residues. CDR1 and CDR2 from the germline V gene are MNHEY and SMNVEV (reference sequence). Trimming removed 1 base at V and 2 bases at J, with 14 bases between. CDR3 sequence: CASSLFSPTGTNEKLFF. In DNA form, the CDR3 reads TGTGCCAGCAGTTTATTTTCCCCAACCGGGACTAATGAAAAACTGTTTTTT.

The rearrangement joins TRBV19 to TRBJ2-3; TRBD1 agrees at 8 bases. Germline lookup yields CDR1 LNHDA and CDR2 SQIVND (reference sequence). The CDR3 is 14 amino acids. The junction had 2 bases not matched to a gene; V was cut back by 3 bases and J by 3 bases. As DNA, the CDR3 is TGTGCCAGTAGTATCCGGACAGGGACAGATACGCAGTATTTT. It is translated as CASSIRTGTDTQYF.

This CDR3 reads CASSVLSGSGETQYF. CDR3 nucleotides: TGTGCCAGCAGCGTACTCTCGGGGTCCGGGGAGACCCAGTACTTC. The gene calls are TRBV9 and TRBJ2-5; maybe TRBD2 (5 bases). V was clipped by 1 base and J by 5 bases, with 15 bases between them. Germline V gene data show CDR1 as SGDLS and CDR2 as YYNGEE. The CDR3 covers 15 residues. Full variable domain (rest looked up from reference TRBV9 and TRBJ2-5): DSGVTQTPKHLITATGQRVTLRCSPRSGDLSVYWYQQSLDQGLQFLIQYYNGEERAKGNILERFSAQQFPDLHSELNLSSLELGDSALYFCASSVLSGSGETQYFGPGTRLLVL.